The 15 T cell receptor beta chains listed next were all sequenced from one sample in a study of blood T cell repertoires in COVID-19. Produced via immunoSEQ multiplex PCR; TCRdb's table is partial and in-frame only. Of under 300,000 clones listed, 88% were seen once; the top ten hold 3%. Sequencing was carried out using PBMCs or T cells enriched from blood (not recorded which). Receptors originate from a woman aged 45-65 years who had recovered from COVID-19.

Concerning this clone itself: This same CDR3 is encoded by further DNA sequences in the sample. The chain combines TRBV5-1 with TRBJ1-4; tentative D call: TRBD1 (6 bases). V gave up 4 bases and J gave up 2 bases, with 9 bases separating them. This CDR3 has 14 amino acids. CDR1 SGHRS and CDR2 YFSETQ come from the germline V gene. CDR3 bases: TGCGCCAGCAGCCCGGACAGCACTAATGAAAAACTGTTTTTT. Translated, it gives CASSPDSTNEKLFF.

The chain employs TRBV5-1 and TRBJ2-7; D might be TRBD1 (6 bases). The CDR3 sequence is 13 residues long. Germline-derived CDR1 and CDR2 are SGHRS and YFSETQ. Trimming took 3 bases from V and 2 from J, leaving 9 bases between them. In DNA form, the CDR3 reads TGCGCCAGCAGCTACGGACAGACCTACGAGCAGTACTTC. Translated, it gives CASSYGQTYEQYF. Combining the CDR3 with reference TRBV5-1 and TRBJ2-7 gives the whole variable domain KAGVTQTPRYLIKTRGQQVTLSCSPISGHRSVSWYQQTPGQGLQFLFEYFSETQRNKGNFPGRFSGRQFSNSRSEMNVSTLELGDSALYLCASSYGQTYEQYFGPGTRLTVT.

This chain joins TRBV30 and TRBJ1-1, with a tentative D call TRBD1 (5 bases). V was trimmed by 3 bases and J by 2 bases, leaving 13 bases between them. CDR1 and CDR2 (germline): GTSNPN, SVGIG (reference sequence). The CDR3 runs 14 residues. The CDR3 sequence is CAWSRSRGNTEAFF. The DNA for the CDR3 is TGTGCCTGGAGCCGCTCTAGGGGCAACACTGAAGCTTTCTTT.

In nucleotides, the CDR3 is TGTGCCAGCAGCTTGATGCGGGGGCAGGCAGATACGCAGTATTTT. Protein product: CASSLMRGQADTQYF. The chain links TRBV5-4 to TRBJ2-3, with a possible D match to TRBD2 (7 bases). V lost 1 base to trimming and J lost 4 bases, with 13 bases between them. CDR3 length: 15 residues. Germline V gene data show CDR1 as SGHNT and CDR2 as YYREEE (reference sequence). The variable domain in full, completed from reference TRBV5-4 and TRBJ2-3, reads ETGVTQSPTHLIKTRGQQVTLRCSSQSGHNTVSWYQQALGQGPQFIFQYYREEENGRGNFPPRFSGLQFPNYSSELNVNALELDDSALYLCASSLMRGQADTQYFGPGTRLTVL.

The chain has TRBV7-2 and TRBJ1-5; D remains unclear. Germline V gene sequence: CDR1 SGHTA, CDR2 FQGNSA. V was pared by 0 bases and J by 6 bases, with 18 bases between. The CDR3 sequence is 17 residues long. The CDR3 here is CASSLAPGLKAGQPQHF. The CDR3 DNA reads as TGTGCCAGCAGCTTAGCGCCCGGCCTAAAGGCAGGTCAGCCCCAGCATTTT.

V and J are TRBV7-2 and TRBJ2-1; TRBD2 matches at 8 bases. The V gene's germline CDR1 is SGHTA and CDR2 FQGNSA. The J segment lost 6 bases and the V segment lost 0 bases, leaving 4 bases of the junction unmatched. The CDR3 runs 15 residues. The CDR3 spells CASSLAGGAINEQFF. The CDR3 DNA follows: TGTGCCAGCAGCTTAGCCGGGGGGGCGATCAATGAGCAGTTCTTC.

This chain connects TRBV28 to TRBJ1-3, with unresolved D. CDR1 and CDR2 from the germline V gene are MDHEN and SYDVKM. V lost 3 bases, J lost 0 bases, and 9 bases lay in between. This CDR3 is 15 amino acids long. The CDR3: CASSFGWSSGNTIYF. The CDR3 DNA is TGTGCCAGCAGTTTCGGCTGGAGCTCTGGAAACACCATATATTTT. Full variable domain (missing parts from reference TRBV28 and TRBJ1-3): DVKVTQSSRYLVKRTGEKVFLECVQDMDHENMFWYRQDPGLGLRLIYFSYDVKMKEKGDIPEGYSVSREKKERFSLILESASTNQTSMYLCASSFGWSSGNTIYFGEGSWLTVV.

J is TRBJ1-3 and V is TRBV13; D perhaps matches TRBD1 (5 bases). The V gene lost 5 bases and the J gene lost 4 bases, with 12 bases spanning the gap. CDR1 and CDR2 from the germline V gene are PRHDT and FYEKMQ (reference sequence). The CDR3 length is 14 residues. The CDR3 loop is CASSTQELGNTIYF. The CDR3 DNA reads TGTGCCAGCAGCACACAGGAATTGGGAAACACCATATATTTT.

The CDR3 sequence: CSVGAGAGYNEQFF. The CDR3 DNA reads TGCAGCGTCGGGGCGGGAGCCGGCTACAATGAGCAGTTCTTC. V usage is TRBV29-1 and J usage is TRBJ2-1, with 7 bases matching TRBD2. With 6 bases clipped from V and 3 bases from J, the junction kept 8 bases outside the gene matches. Germline-derived CDR1 and CDR2 are SQVTM and ANQGSEA. The CDR3 sequence is 14 residues long.

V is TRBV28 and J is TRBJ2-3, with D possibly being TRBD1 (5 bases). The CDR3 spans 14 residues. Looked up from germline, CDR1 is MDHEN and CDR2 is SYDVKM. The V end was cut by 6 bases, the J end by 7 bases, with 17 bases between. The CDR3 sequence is CASRAPPSGHTQYF. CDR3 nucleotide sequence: TGTGCCAGCAGAGCCCCCCCCTCAGGGCATACGCAGTATTTT. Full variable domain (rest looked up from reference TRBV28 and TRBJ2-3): DVKVTQSSRYLVKRTGEKVFLECVQDMDHENMFWYRQDPGLGLRLIYFSYDVKMKEKGDIPEGYSVSREKKERFSLILESASTNQTSMYLCASRAPPSGHTQYFGPGTRLTVL.

The CDR3 region has the DNA TGTGCCTGGTCGACAGGGAGCAATCAGCCCCAGCATTTT. It is translated as CAWSTGSNQPQHF. The chain combines TRBV30 with TRBJ1-5; 7 nucleotides align to TRBD1. This CDR3 is 13 amino acids long. V shed 5 bases, J shed 1 base, and the junction held 2 bases outside the gene matches. Germline CDR1 is GTSNPN and CDR2 is SVGIG (reference sequence).

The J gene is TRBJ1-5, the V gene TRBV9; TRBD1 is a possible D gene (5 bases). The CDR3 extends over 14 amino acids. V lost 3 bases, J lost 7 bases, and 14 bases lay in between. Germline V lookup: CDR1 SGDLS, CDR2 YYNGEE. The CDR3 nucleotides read TGTGCCAGCAGCGGAGGGCAGGGAGGACAGCCCCAGCATTTT. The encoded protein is CASSGGQGGQPQHF.

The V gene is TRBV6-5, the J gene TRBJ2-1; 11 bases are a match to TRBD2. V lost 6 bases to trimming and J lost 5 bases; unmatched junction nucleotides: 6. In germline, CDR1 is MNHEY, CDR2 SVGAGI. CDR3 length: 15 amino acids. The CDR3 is CASSPGTSGNNEQFF. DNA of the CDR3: TGTGCCAGCAGCCCCGGGACTAGCGGAAACAATGAGCAGTTCTTC.

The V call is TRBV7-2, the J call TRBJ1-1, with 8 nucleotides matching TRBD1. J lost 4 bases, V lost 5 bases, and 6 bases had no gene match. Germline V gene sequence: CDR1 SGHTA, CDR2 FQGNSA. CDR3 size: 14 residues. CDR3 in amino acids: CASSPQGGLTEAFF. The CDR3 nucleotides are TGTGCCAGCAGCCCACAGGGGGGACTCACTGAAGCTTTCTTT.

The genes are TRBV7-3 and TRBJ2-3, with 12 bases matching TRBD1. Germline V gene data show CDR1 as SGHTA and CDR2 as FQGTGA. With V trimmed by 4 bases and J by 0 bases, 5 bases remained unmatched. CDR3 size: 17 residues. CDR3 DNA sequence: TGTGCCAGCAGCTCATCCGGGACAGGGGGCAGCACAGATACGCAGTATTTT. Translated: CASSSSGTGGSTDTQYF.